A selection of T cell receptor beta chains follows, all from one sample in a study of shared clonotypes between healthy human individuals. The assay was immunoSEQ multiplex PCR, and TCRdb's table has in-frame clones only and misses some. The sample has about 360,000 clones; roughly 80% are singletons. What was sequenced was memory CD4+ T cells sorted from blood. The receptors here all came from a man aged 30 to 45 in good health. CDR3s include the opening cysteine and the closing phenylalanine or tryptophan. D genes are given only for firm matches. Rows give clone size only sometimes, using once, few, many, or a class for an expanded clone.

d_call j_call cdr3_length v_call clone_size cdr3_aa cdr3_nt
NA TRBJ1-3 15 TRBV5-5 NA CASSLTTVSGNTIYF TGTGCCAGCAGCTTGACCACGGTCTCTGGAAACACCATATATTTT
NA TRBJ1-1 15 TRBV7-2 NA CASSLRGGGNTEAFF TGTGCCAGCAGCTTAAGGGGAGGGGGAAACACTGAAGCTTTCTTT
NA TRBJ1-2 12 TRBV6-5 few CASSPDRRGYTF TGTGCCAGCAGCCCGGACAGACGGGGCTACACCTTC
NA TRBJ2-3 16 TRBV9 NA CASSVGSSIDTDTQYF TGTGCCAGCAGCGTTGGGTCTAGTATTGACACAGATACGCAGTATTTT
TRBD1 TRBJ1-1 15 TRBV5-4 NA CASIGQGQRETEAFF TGTGCCAGCATCGGGCAGGGACAGAGGGAAACTGAAGCTTTCTTT
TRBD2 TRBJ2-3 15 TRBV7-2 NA CASRFGLAGAHTQYF TGTGCCAGCAGATTTGGACTAGCGGGAGCACATACGCAGTATTTT
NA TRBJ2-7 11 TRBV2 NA CASSEYVEQYF TGTGCCAGCAGTGAATATGTCGAGCAGTACTTC
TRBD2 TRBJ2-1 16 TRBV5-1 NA CASSLSGTSAYNEQFF TGCGCCAGCAGCTTGTCGGGGACTAGCGCCTACAATGAGCAGTTCTTC
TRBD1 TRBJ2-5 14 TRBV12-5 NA CASGAGTGRETQYF TGTGCTAGTGGGGCCGGGACAGGGAGGGAGACCCAGTACTTC
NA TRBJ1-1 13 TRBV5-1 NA CASRVKENTEAFF TGCGCCAGCAGAGTGAAGGAGAACACTGAAGCTTTCTTT
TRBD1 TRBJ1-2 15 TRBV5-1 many CASSLETGGGYGYTF TGCGCCAGCAGCTTGGAAACAGGGGGAGGCTATGGCTACACCTTC
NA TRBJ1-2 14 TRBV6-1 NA CASSEGEEYYGYTF TGTGCCAGCAGTGAAGGGGAGGAATACTATGGCTACACCTTC
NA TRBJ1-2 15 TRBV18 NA CASSPAAALNYGYTF TGTGCCAGCTCACCAGCGGCAGCGCTTAACTATGGCTACACCTTC
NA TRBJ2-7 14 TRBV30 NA CAWSVSDSSYEQYF TGTGCCTGGAGTGTAAGTGACTCCTCCTACGAGCAGTACTTC